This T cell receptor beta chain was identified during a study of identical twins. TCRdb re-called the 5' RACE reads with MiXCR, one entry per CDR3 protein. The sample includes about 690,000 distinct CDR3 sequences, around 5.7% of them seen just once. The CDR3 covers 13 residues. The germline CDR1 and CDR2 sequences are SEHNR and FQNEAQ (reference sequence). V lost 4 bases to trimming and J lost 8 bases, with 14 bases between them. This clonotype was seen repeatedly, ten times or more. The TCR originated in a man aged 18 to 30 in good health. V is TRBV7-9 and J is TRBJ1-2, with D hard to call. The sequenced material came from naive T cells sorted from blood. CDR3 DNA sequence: TGTGCCAGCAGCTCCGGGTTCAGTTCGGGCTACACCTTC. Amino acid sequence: CASSSGFSSGYTF.